This TCR beta chain appears in the sequencing data of a study of beta chain features in type 1 diabetes. Study-wide findings and caveats: Patients with Type 1 diabetes showed moderately but significantly shorter TCRB CDR3s in all four CD4+ subsets.

The sequenced template was cDNA made from the entire isolated RNA. The repertoire was sequenced with immunoSEQ multiplex PCR; TCRdb's copy has only in-frame clones and lacks some. There are about 270,000 clones in the sample; 14% occur only once, and around 0.016% lies in the top ten. As regards this clone: The antigen remains unidentified.

V gave up 0 bases and J gave up 3 bases; unmatched junction bases: 8. CDR1 and CDR2 (germline): SGDLS, YYNGEE. CDR3 size: 16 residues. The TCR was taken from a man aged 25-40 years with type 1 diabetes. The V gene is TRBV9, the J gene TRBJ2-7, with 8 bases fitting TRBD2. The specimen was naive CD4+ T cells from blood. The CDR3, as DNA: TGTGCCAGCAGCGTAGGGAGTACTAGCGGTAGCTACGAGCAGTACTTC. Translated: CASSVGSTSGSYEQYF.